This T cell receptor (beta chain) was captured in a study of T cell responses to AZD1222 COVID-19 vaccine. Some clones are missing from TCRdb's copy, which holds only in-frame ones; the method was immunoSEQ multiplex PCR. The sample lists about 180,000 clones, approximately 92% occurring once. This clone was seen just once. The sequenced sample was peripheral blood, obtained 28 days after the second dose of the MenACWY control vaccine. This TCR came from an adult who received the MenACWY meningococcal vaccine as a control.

The CDR3 sequence: CASSPGQGESSDYGYTF. The CDR3 nucleotides read TGCGCCAGCAGTCCGGGACAGGGGGAGTCAAGCGACTATGGCTACACCTTC. The chain combines TRBV23-1 with TRBJ1-2; 11 nucleotides match TRBD1. TRBV23-1 is flagged as an ORF with uncertain function. V shed 4 bases, J shed 3 bases, and the junction held 10 bases outside the gene matches. The CDR3 extends over 17 amino acids.